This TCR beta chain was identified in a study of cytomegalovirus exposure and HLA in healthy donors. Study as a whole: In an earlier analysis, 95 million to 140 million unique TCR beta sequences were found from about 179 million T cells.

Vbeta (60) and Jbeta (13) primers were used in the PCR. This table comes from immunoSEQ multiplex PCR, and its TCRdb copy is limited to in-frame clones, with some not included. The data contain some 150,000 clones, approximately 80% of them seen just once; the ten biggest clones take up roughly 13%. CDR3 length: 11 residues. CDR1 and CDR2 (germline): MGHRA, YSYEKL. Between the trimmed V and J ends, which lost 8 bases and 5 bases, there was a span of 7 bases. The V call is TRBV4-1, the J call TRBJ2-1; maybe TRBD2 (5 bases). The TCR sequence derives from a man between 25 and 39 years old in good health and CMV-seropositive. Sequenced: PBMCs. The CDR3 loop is CASLGNNEQFF. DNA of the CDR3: TGCGCCAGCCTCGGGAACAATGAGCAGTTCTTC.